This TCR beta chain appears in the sequencing data of a study of T cell responses to AZD1222 COVID-19 vaccine (dated by TCRdb to the early 2020s). With regard to the full study: AZD1222 recipients with second doses at about 4 weeks or about 12 weeks were pooled, because spike-specific TCR depth and breadth did not differ between schedules. TCR sequencing covered over 230 trial participants: 207 given two doses of AZD1222 and about 26 given two doses of MenACWY control vaccine. Trial participants were enrolled by age into 18-55, 56-69 and 70-plus year subgroups, with approximately 160, 26 and 62 TCR-sequenced participants respectively. Results the study describes overall, beyond this receptor: Most participants were white British and females outnumbered males, and the authors suggested that clonal diversity may have been underestimated. Reportedly, close to half of the unique spike-specific TCRs recognized epitopes lying outside the regions that are mutated in the B.1.351 and B.1.1.7 variants. After two AZD1222 doses, both the breadth and the depth of spike-specific TCRs were significantly higher than at day 0 and than in MenACWY recipients. Conclusions about previously exposed vaccinees are limited because only five to seven AZD1222 recipients were SARS-CoV-2 seropositive at baseline. The whole spike protein was spanned by vaccine-associated CD4 TCRs, and dominant responses were seen in regions 160-218 and 743-854. The 56-69-year group was small, and its depth increase did not reach significance, likely because of low power. No day 14 peak-response samples were available, so repertoires were characterized only after the peak T cell response.

The sample's time point label, in plain terms: baseline before first vaccination. Vaccinee samples were obtained from the UK trials COV001 and COV002, which included a single-blind randomized controlled phase 2/3 trial of AZD1222 (ChAdOx1 nCoV-19) in healthy adults. For TCRbeta chain sequencing, PBMC samples from trial participants were taken at day 0 and at day 28 after the second dose. V lost 7 bases and J lost 5 bases, and the count of bases not matched to a germline gene is 5. The CDR3 goes from the cysteine to the phenylalanine over 13 residues. This entry keeps only the CDR3 DNA: 39 bases, framed from base 1. CDR1 SQVTM and CDR2 ANQGSEA were looked up in the germline V gene. The CDR3 regions of human TCRbeta chains were analyzed by immunosequencing. The study's own analysis went as follows. Repertoire TCRs were matched against a reference library of SARS-CoV-2-specific TCRs generated with the MIRA antigen-specificity platform. Breadth was defined as the fraction of unique TCRs that were SARS-CoV-2-associated. Depth was defined as the fraction of total T cells that were SARS-CoV-2-associated. Using the MIRA data, every spike-specific TCR was mapped to the spike region that the TCR reacted to and assigned to either a CD4 or a CD8 class. Log10-transformed breadth and depth values were compared by one-way ANOVA with Sidak's multiple comparisons tests. As stored in TCRdb, this immuneACCESS dataset retains in-frame rearrangements with V and J assigned. A fraction of the clones does not appear; measured against another copy, unresolved V genes explain less than half of the discrepancy, and the remainder lacks a known reason. Clonal size and the V and J genes are those of that table, whereas D and trimming came from the DNA. The sample has about 140,000 clones on record, approximately 90% of them singletons. The ten largest clones take up around 5% of the sample.

As to this clone: Its antigen target is currently unknown. There are no base qualities to consult, and no much larger clone falls within one base.

Here the chain combines TRBV29-1 and TRBJ2-5; 12 nucleotides in the junction match TRBD2. The receptor was derived from an adult in good health. The sample consisted of peripheral blood, taken on day 0 of AZD1222 vaccination. The DNA reads TGCAGCGAAAGGACTAGCGGGGTGGAGACCCAGTACTTC. This codes for CSERTSGVETQYF.